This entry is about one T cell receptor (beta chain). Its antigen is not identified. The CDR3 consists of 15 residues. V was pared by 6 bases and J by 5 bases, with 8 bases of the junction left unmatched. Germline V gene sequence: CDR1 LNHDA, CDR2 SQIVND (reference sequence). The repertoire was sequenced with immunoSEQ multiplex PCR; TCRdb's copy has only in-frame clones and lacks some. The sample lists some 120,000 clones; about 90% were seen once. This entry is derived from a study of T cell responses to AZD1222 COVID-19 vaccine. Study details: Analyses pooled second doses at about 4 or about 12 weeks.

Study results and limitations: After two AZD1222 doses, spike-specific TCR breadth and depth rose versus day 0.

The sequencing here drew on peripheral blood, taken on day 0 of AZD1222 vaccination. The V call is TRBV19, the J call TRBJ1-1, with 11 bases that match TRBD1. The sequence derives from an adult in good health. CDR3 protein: CASSRTGGAETEAFF. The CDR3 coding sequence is TGTGCCAGTAGCCGGACAGGGGGCGCGGAGACTGAAGCTTTCTTT.